This record covers a single T cell receptor beta chain. What it recognizes is unknown. The junction had 14 bases not matched to a gene; V was cut back by 6 bases and J by 2 bases. The CDR3 is 17 amino acids. cDNA libraries of TCR beta carried unique molecular identifiers. Roughly 500,000 cDNA molecules were obtained per 1 to 10 million input T cells. MiXCR, applied by TCRdb to the PCR reads, yields one record per CDR3 protein. The sample consists of 750,000 to 950,000 distinct CDR3 sequences, about 53% of them appearing once. The sample comes from a study of post-analysis software for immune sequencing data. Across the whole study: Clinical courses comprised relapsing-remitting, secondary progressive and progressive-relapsing multiple sclerosis.

Notes on the study in general: Compared with controls, patients had more of five TRBV segments, including TRBV5-6, TRBV5-1 and TRBV20-1.

This chain connects TRBV12-3 or TRBV12-4 to TRBJ2-3, with 7 bases identical to TRBD1. The source material was blood. The TCR comes from a girl aged 10-17 years with multiple sclerosis. The CDR3 region is CASRRSRGLDHTDTQYF. The CDR3 coding sequence is TGTGCCAGCAGGAGATCGAGGGGGCTGGACCACACAGATACGCAGTATTTT.